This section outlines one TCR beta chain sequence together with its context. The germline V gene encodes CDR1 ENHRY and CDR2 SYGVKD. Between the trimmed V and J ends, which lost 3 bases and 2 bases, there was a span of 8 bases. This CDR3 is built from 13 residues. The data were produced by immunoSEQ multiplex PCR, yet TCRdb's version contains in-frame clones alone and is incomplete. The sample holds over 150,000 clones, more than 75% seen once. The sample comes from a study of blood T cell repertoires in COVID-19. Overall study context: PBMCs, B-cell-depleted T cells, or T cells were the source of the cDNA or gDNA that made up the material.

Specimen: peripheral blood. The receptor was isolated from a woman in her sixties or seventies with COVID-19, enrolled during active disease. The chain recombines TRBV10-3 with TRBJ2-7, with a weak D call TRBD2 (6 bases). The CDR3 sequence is CAISEGGTYEQYF. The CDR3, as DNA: TGTGCCATCAGTGAAGGAGGGACCTACGAGCAGTACTTC.